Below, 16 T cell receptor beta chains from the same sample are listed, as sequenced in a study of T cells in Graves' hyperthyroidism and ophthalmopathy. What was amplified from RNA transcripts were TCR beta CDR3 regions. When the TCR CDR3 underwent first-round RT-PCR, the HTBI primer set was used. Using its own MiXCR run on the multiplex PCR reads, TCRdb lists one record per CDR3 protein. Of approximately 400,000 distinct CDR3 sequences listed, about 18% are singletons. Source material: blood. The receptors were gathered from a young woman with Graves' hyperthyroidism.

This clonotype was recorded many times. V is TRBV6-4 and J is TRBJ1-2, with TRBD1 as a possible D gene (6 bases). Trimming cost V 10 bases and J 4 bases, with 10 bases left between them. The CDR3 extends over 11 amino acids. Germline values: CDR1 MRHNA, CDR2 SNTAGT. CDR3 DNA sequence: TGTGCCACTTACAGGGCCTATGGCTACACCTTC. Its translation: CATYRAYGYTF.

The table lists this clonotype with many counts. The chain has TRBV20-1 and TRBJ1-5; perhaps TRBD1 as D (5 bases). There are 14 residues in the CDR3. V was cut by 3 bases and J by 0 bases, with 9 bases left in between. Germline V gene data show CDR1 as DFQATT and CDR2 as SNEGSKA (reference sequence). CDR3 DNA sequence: TGCAGTGCTAGTGAGGGGAGTAGCAATCAGCCCCAGCATTTT. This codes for CSASEGSSNQPQHF.

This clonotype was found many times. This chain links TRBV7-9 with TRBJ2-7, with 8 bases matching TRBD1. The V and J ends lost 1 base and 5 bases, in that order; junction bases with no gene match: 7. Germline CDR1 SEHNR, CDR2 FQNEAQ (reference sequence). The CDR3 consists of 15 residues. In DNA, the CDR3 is TGTGCCAGCAGCTTAGTCCGGACAGGGAACCACGAGCAGTACTTC. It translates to CASSLVRTGNHEQYF.

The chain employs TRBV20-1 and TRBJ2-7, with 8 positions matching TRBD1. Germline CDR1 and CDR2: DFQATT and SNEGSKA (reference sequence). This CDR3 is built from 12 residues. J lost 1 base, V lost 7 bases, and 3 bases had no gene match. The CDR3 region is CSVNRGSYEQYF. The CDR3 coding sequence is TGCAGTGTTAACAGGGGGTCCTACGAGCAGTACTTC.

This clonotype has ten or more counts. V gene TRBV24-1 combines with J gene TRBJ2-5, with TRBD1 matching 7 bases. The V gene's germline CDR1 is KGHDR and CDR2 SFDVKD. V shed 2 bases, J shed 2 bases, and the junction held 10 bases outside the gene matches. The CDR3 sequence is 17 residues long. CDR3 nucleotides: TGTGCCACCAGTGATTCAGTGGCCAGGGGGTTTCAAGAGACCCAGTACTTC. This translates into CATSDSVARGFQETQYF.

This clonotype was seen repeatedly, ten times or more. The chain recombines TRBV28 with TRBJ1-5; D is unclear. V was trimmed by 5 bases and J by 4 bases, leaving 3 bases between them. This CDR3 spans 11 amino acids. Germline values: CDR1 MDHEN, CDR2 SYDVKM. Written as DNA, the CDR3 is TGTGCCAGCAGTCAAAATCAGCCCCAGCATTTT. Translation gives CASSQNQPQHF.

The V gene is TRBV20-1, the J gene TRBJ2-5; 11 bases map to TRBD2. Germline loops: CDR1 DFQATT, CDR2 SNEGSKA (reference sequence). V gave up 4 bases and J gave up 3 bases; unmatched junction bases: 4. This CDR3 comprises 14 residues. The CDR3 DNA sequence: TGCAGTGCTAAACCGGGACTAGCGGAAGAGACCCAGTACTTC. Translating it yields CSAKPGLAEETQYF.

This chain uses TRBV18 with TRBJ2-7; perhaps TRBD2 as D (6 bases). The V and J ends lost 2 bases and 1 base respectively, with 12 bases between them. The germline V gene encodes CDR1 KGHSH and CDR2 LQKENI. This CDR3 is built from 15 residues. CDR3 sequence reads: CASSPENGGSYEQYF. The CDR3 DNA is TGTGCCAGCTCACCAGAGAACGGGGGATCCTACGAGCAGTACTTC.

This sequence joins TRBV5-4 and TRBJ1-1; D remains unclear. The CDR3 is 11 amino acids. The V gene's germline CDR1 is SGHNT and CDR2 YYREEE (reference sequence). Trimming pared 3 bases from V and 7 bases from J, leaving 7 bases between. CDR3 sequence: CASSSGDEAFF. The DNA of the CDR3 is TGTGCCAGCAGCTCGGGAGATGAAGCTTTCTTT.

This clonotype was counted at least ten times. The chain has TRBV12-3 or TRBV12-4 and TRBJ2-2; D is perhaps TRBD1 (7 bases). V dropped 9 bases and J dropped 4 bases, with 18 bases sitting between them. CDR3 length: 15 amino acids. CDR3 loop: CASLLGQGGTGELFF. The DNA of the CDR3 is TGTGCCAGTTTATTGGGGCAGGGGGGCACCGGGGAGCTGTTTTTT.

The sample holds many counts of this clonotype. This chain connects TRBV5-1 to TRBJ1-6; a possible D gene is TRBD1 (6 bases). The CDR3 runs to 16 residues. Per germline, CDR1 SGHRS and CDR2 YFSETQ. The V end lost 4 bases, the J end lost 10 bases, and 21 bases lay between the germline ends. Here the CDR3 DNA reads TGCGCCAGCAGCCCCAACACGTTAGGGGGAGGGTCACCCCTCCACTTT. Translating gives CASSPNTLGGGSPLHF. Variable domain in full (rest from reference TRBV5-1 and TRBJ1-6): KAGVTQTPRYLIKTRGQQVTLSCSPISGHRSVSWYQQTPGQGLQFLFEYFSETQRNKGNFPGRFSGRQFSNSRSEMNVSTLELGDSALYLCASSPNTLGGGSPLHFGNGTRLTVT.

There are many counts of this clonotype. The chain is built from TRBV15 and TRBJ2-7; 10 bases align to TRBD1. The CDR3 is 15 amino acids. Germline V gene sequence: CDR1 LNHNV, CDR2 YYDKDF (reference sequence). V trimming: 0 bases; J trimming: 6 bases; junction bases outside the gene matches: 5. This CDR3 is CATSRDGTGVTEQYF. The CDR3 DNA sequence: TGTGCCACCAGCAGAGACGGGACAGGGGTGACCGAGCAGTACTTC.

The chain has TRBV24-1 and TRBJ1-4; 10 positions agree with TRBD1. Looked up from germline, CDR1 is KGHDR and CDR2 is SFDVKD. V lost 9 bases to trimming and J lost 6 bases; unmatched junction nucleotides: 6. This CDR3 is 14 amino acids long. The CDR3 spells CATAPGTGDEKLFF. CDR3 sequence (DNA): TGTGCCACCGCCCCCGGGACAGGGGATGAAAAACTGTTTTTT.

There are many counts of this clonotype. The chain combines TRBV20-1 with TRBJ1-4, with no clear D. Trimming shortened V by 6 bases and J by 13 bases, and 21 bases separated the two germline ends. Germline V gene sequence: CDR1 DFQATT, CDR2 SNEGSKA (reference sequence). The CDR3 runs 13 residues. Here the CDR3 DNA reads TGCAGTGCCAGCCCTTTAGAGCAGCACGGACTGTTTTTT. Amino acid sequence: CSASPLEQHGLFF.

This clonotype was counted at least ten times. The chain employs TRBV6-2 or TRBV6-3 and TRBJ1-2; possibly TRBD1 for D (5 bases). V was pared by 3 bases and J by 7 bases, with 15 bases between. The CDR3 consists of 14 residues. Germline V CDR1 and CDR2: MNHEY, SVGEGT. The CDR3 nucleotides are TGTGCCAGCAGTTATGTAAGGGGCGGATGTGGCTACACCTTC. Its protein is CASSYVRGGCGYTF.

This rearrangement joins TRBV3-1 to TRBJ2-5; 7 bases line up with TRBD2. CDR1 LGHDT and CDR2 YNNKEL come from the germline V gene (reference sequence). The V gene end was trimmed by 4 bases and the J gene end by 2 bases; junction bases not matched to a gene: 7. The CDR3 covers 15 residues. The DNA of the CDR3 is TGTGCCAGCAGCCTCCGGGACTATGCACAAGAGACCCAGTACTTC. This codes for CASSLRDYAQETQYF.